The clone carrying this TCR beta chain occurred once. Using immunoSEQ multiplex PCR, the repertoire was profiled, and TCRdb retains in-frame clones only, with some absent. In the table there are 45,000 to 55,000 clones, around nine tenths of which are singletons. V lost 3 bases and J lost 3, with 7 bases in between. The CDR3 has 13 residues. From germline, CDR1 is SGHVS and CDR2 FQNEAQ. This entry belongs to a study of radiotherapy plus CTLA-4 blockade in lung cancer. Sequenced here: peripheral blood, sampled from a patient treated with radiotherapy plus ipilimumab. The TCR originated in a human donor with non-small cell lung cancer whose response to radiotherapy plus ipilimumab could not be evaluated. The J gene is TRBJ2-3, the V gene TRBV7-8; a weak D match, TRBD2 (5 bases). The CDR3 region has the DNA TGTGCCAGCAGCTTGTGGGAGACAGATACGCAGTATTTT. This sequence encodes CASSLWETDTQYF.